The text below deals with one TCR beta chain. Its target is not known. V lost 3 bases and J lost 0, with 15 bases in between. Germline lookup yields CDR1 DFQATT and CDR2 SNEGSKA (reference sequence). The CDR3 is made up of 17 amino acids. This specimen comes from a study of T cell repertoires in cytomegalovirus infection. Turning to the study itself: Selected CMV epitopes included recently identified HLA-C-restricted ones as well as well-studied HLA-B-restricted ones.

Study results and limitations: CMV-specific TCR beta clonotypes restricted by HLA-C dominated the ex vivo response. CMV carriers having the relevant HLA were flagged by cumulative public TCR beta family frequency.

TCRdb reprocessed the reads via MiXCR and lists one record per CDR3 protein. The table has 200,000 to 250,000 distinct CDR3 sequences, 30% to 45% seen once. This material consisted of CD8+ T cells from cultured PBMCs, taken from culture after CMV antigen stimulation. This chain uses TRBV20-1 with TRBJ2-6; D is uncertain. The receptor comes from a human donor in good health (CMV status not recorded). Some clones in this sample may be carry-over from other donors' samples. CDR3 sequence reads: CSARPATGRSGANVLTF. The CDR3 DNA reads TGCAGTGCTAGGCCAGCGACGGGCCGCTCTGGGGCCAACGTCCTGACTTTC.